This T cell receptor beta chain emerged from a study of control samples from healthy donors and cancer patients. The protocol was immunoSEQ multiplex PCR, while the TCRdb copy is restricted to in-frame clones and leaves out a portion. This sample has roughly 400,000 clones, with roughly 90% found just once. The V and J ends lost 4 bases and 4 bases respectively, with 5 bases between them. The CDR3 covers 12 residues. CDR1 is SGHAT and CDR2 is FQNNGV in the germline V gene. The sequencing input was PBMCs. This chain connects TRBV11-2 to TRBJ1-3; D is unclear. This TCR derives from a man aged 35-49 years with head and neck cancer. CDR3 loop: CASSSQGNTIYF. The CDR3 DNA is TGTGCCAGCAGCTCCCAAGGAAACACCATATATTTT.